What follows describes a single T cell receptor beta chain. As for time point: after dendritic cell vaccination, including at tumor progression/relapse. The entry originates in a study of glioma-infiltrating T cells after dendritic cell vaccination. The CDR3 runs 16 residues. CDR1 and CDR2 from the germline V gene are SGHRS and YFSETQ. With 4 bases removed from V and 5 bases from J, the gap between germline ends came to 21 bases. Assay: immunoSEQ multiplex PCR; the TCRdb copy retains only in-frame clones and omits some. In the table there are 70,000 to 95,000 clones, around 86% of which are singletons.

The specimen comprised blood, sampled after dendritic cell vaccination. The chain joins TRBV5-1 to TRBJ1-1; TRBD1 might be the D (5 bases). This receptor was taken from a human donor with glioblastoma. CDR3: CASSPMYGGRETEAFF. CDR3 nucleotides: TGCGCCAGCAGCCCTATGTACGGGGGAAGAGAGACTGAAGCTTTCTTT.